This T cell receptor (beta chain) emerged from a study of blood T cell repertoires in COVID-19 (dated by TCRdb to between 2020 and 2021). Regarding the research as a whole: Samples covering the acute and convalescent phases of COVID-19 were provided by collaborators in the United States, Italy and Spain. The prospective study material was composed of cDNA or gDNA derived from T cells, B-cell-depleted T cells, or PBMCs. Where available, HLA class I and class II types were taken from metadata supplied by the sample provider and were not determined by assay-based typing. The repertoires were released in a freely available public database meant as a resource for research on the immune response to SARS-CoV-2. Sample metadata almost always included a de-identified subject ID, COVID-19 status, age in years and sex. The samples were drawn from the first 160 participants of the ongoing ImmuneRACE study and from roughly 1,300 subjects provided by 6 global collaborators. The dataset comprised deeply sampled blood TCRbeta repertoires from subjects exposed to, actively infected with, or recovered from COVID-19.

What the research found in general, with its limitations: How much clinical and demographic metadata was included differed by source and by participant, and the metadata was provided uncurated.

The germline V gene yields SGHVS for CDR1 and FQNEAQ for CDR2. Its CDR3 holds 13 amino acids, cysteine through phenylalanine. Only the CDR3 DNA is retained, 39 bases long and in frame from the first base. V drops 5 bases and J drops 9 bases, leaving 14 bases in between. Whole blood was collected in K2EDTA tubes by collaborating institutions according to the institutions' own protocols. Collaborator samples were shipped for TCRbeta analysis as frozen whole blood, isolated PBMCs, or DNA extracted from either sample type. Turning to this clone: The target of this receptor is not known. One base away there is no much larger clone; base qualities are not given.

TCRbeta CDR3 regions were amplified from genomic DNA using the immunoSEQ Assay, a bias-controlled multiplex PCR. As for the original processing: The number of nucleated cells in each sample was estimated from the amplification of reference gene primers within the assay. Sequence reads were collapsed and filtered to measure the absolute abundance of every unique TCRbeta CDR3 rearrangement. For each sample, productive Simpson clonality was calculated by taking the square root of Simpson's diversity index across productive rearrangements. TCRdb's version of the immuneACCESS table is confined to in-frame rearrangements and falls short of the full clone set. An unresolved V gene accounts for under half of the shortfall where checked; the remainder is of unknown origin. Clone size and V and J calls were adopted from that table, with D and trimming inferred from the DNA. The sample table holds 50,000 to 65,000 clones, of which roughly 86% were seen once. The ten largest clones take up about 3.2% of the sample.

This chain is built from TRBV7-8 and TRBJ2-1, with a tentative D gene TRBD1 over 6 matching bases. The sequencing sample was made of peripheral blood. The receptor's source is a man aged 50 or older with active COVID-19. CDR3 region: CASSPLGAREQFF. Here is the DNA: TGTGCCAGCAGCCCCCTGGGGGCGCGTGAGCAGTTCTTC.